The 26 T cell receptor beta chains given below trace back to one sample, sequenced in a study of T cells in localized non-small cell lung cancer. Assay: immunoSEQ multiplex PCR; the TCRdb copy retains only in-frame clones and omits some. Of approximately 35,000 clones in the sample, 90% to 95% were seen once. The sample consisted of PBMCs, taken before any cancer treatment. These receptors were obtained from a man aged 40 to 70 with stage II lung adenocarcinoma.

V and J are TRBV7-3 and TRBJ2-4; TRBD2 matches 7 bases. V lost 2 bases and J lost 0; bases outside the gene matches: 1. The CDR3 is made up of 15 amino acids. Looked up from germline, CDR1 is SGHTA and CDR2 is FQGTGA. The CDR3 nucleotides read TGTGCCAGCAGCTTATTAGCGGGAGCCAAAAACATTCAGTACTTC. Protein product: CASSLLAGAKNIQYF.

This clone has only one observation. The chain recombines TRBV6-1 with TRBJ2-5; 8 bases fit TRBD2. The ends lost 7 bases at V and 3 bases at J; junction bases unmatched: 7. Germline CDR1 is MNHNS and CDR2 is SASEGT. The CDR3 sequence is 14 residues long. CDR3 nucleotides: TGTGCCAGCACCCGGGGGGGTAGCGAAGAGACCCAGTACTTC. This sequence encodes CASTRGGSEETQYF.

The CDR3 nucleotides are TGTGCCAGCAGCCGAGCTCTGTGGGATGAGCAGTTCTTC. Translating gives CASSRALWDEQFF. This chain links TRBV7-2 with TRBJ2-1; D uncertain. Trimming removed 5 bases at V and 8 bases at J, with 13 bases between. The CDR3 totals 13 residues. Germline lookup yields CDR1 SGHTA and CDR2 FQGNSA.

The rearrangement joins TRBV4-1 to TRBJ1-6; a weak D match, TRBD1 (5 bases). Trimming pared 1 base from V and 7 bases from J, leaving 17 bases between. Germline CDR1 is MGHRA and CDR2 is YSYEKL. CDR3 length: 17 amino acids. The DNA of the CDR3 is TGCGCCAGCAGCCAAGCCCGGATGGGGGGAGGGAATTCACCCCTCCACTTT. Its translation is CASSQARMGGGNSPLHF.

V is TRBV25-1 and J is TRBJ1-1, with D uncertain. The V and J ends lost 6 bases and 4 bases respectively, with 12 bases between them. The length of the CDR3 is 13 residues. Germline CDR1 is MGHDK and CDR2 is SYGVNS. In DNA, the CDR3 is TGTGCCAGCAGAAAGGAGTTGACCACTGAAGCTTTCTTT. Amino acid sequence: CASRKELTTEAFF.

In this sample, this clone turned up once. The rearrangement joins TRBV5-8 to TRBJ1-1; D ambiguous. This CDR3 comprises 15 residues. CDR1 and CDR2 (germline): SGHTS, YDEGEE. V lost 4 bases and J 4 bases, leaving 17 bases between the germline ends. CDR3 DNA: TGTGCCAGCAGCCTTATAGGTCGAGTGGGCACTGAAGCTTTCTTT. It yields the protein CASSLIGRVGTEAFF. Full variable domain (missing parts from reference TRBV5-8 and TRBJ1-1): EAGVTQSPTHLIKTRGQQATLRCSPISGHTSVYWYQQALGLGLQFLLWYDEGEERNRGNFPPRFSGRQFPNYSSELNVNALELEDSALYLCASSLIGRVGTEAFFGQGTRLTVV.

In nucleotides, the CDR3 is TGTGCCAGCAGCAAATATCCGGGACAGGGATTAGATACGCAGTATTTT. Residues: CASSKYPGQGLDTQYF. This chain connects TRBV7-3 to TRBJ2-3; 9 nucleotides line up with TRBD1. The CDR3 extends over 16 amino acids. Germline loops: CDR1 SGHTA, CDR2 FQGTGA. After removal of 5 bases from V and 5 bases from J, the junction contained 11 bases not matched to a gene.

The chain has TRBV6-4 and TRBJ2-7; 7 bases are shared with TRBD2. CDR1 and CDR2 from the germline V gene are MRHNA and SNTAGT. J was trimmed by 5 bases and V by 0 bases; bases with no gene match: 7. The CDR3 has 15 amino acids. CDR3 loop: CASSDSRAGSHEQYF. CDR3 nucleotide sequence: TGTGCCAGCAGTGACTCCAGAGCGGGAAGCCACGAGCAGTACTTC.

The table lists this clone with a few counts. The chain combines TRBV7-2 with TRBJ1-5; no definite D call. Germline V gives CDR1 SGHTA, CDR2 FQGNSA. Between the trimmed V and J ends, which lost 4 bases and 4 bases, there was a span of 11 bases. The CDR3 is 14 amino acids. CDR3 residues: CASSSGSINQPQHF. The DNA of the CDR3 is TGTGCCAGCAGCTCCGGGAGTATTAATCAGCCCCAGCATTTT.

The chain combines TRBV7-3 with TRBJ2-1; 9 bases fit TRBD2. The germline gives CDR1 SGHTA, CDR2 FQGTGA. This CDR3 contains 14 residues. Unmatched junction bases numbered 3, after V lost 2 bases and J lost 7 bases. The CDR3 loop is CASSLAGGPNEQFF. The CDR3 DNA follows: TGTGCCAGCAGCTTAGCGGGAGGGCCGAATGAGCAGTTCTTC. Variable domain in full (rest from reference TRBV7-3 and TRBJ2-1): GAGVSQTPSNKVTEKGKYVELRCDPISGHTALYWYRQSLGQGPEFLIYFQGTGAADDSGLPNDRFFAVRPEGSVSTLKIQRTERGDSAVYLCASSLAGGPNEQFFGPGTRLTVL.

This clone occurred once. The CDR3 protein is CASSPAGNQPQHF. CDR3 nucleotide sequence: TGTGCCAGCAGCCCGGCGGGGAATCAGCCCCAGCATTTT. This chain connects TRBV7-9 to TRBJ1-5; D is undetermined. CDR1 and CDR2 (germline): SEHNR, FQNEAQ (reference sequence). This CDR3 contains 13 residues. Trimming removed 5 bases from V and 4 bases from J, with 9 bases in between. Combining the CDR3 with reference TRBV7-9 and TRBJ1-5 gives the whole variable domain DTGVSQNPRHKITKRGQNVTFRCDPISEHNRLYWYRQTLGQGPEFLTYFQNEAQLEKSRLLSDRFSAERPKGSFSTLEIQRTEQGDSAMYLCASSPAGNQPQHFGDGTRLSIL.

The rearrangement joins TRBV4-1 to TRBJ1-3; D remains ambiguous. V was trimmed by 2 bases and J by 2 bases, leaving 7 bases between them. The CDR3 is made up of 14 amino acids. Germline V gene sequence: CDR1 MGHRA, CDR2 YSYEKL. For the CDR3, the DNA is TGCGCCAGCAGCCAAATGTTGGCTGGAAACACCATATATTTT. It specifies CASSQMLAGNTIYF.

This clone came up a few times. The gene calls are TRBV7-2 and TRBJ2-5; TRBD2 agrees at 8 bases. CDR3 size: 15 residues. Losses at the gene ends were 0 bases for V and 5 bases for J; bases not matched to a gene: 5. Looked up from germline, CDR1 is SGHTA and CDR2 is FQGNSA. The CDR3 loop is CASSLASGSLETQYF. The CDR3 DNA reads as TGTGCCAGCAGCTTAGCCAGCGGGAGTTTGGAGACCCAGTACTTC.

This clone was counted once. V and J are TRBV19 and TRBJ1-1, with TRBD1 matching 8 bases. Germline loops: CDR1 LNHDA, CDR2 SQIVND (reference sequence). The CDR3 is 14 residues long. J was trimmed by 4 bases and V by 5 bases; bases with no gene match: 6. The CDR3 sequence: CASSPRQGSTEAFF. For the CDR3, the DNA is TGTGCCAGTAGTCCCCGACAGGGGAGCACTGAAGCTTTCTTT. Together with reference TRBV19 and TRBJ1-1, the CDR3 gives the full variable domain: DGGITQSPKYLFRKEGQNVTLSCEQNLNHDAMYWYRQDPGQGLRLIYYSQIVNDFQKGDIAEGYSVSREKKESFPLTVTSAQKNPTAFYLCASSPRQGSTEAFFGQGTRLTVV.

The chain employs TRBV6-5 and TRBJ2-7; D gene unclear. Trimming removed 11 bases at V and 7 bases at J, with 21 bases between. Looked up from germline, CDR1 is MNHEY and CDR2 is SVGAGI. The CDR3 extends over 13 amino acids. The chain's CDR3 is CASQWLLFGEQYF. CDR3 coding DNA: TGTGCCTCCCAATGGTTACTCTTTGGGGAGCAGTACTTC.

Here the CDR3 DNA reads TGTGCCAGCAGCTTTGGGACAGTGCAGACCCAGTACTTC. Its protein product is CASSFGTVQTQYF. The V and J genes are TRBV5-6 and TRBJ2-5; 7 positions agree with TRBD1. V was clipped by 2 bases and J by 6 bases; unmatched bases: 4. The CDR3 spans 13 residues. CDR1 and CDR2 (germline): SGHDT, YYEEEE.

DNA for the CDR3: TGTGCCAGCAGCGTAGGATCCTGGACAGGGTCGGGCGAGCAGTACTTC. It specifies CASSVGSWTGSGEQYF. The chain combines TRBV9 with TRBJ2-7, with 8 bases lining up with TRBD1. Trimming at V came to 0 bases and at J to 6 bases, leaving 11 bases not matched to a gene. The CDR3 spans 16 residues. Germline V CDR1 and CDR2: SGDLS, YYNGEE.

The rearrangement links TRBV27 to TRBJ2-3; D gene unclear. The CDR3 totals 13 residues. Deletions cut 2 bases from V and 6 bases from J, with 9 bases between. CDR1 and CDR2 from the germline V gene are MNHEY and SMNVEV (reference sequence). CDR3: CASSLMPADTQYF. CDR3 in DNA: TGTGCCAGCAGTTTAATGCCGGCGGATACGCAGTATTTT.

V usage is TRBV11-3 and J usage is TRBJ2-7; weak D call: TRBD1 (6 bases). Deletions cut 3 bases from V and 7 bases from J, with 16 bases between. The length of the CDR3 is 14 residues. Germline V gene sequence: CDR1 SGHNT, CDR2 YENEEA. In nucleotides, the CDR3 is TGTGCCAGCAGCTTGCCGGGACAACCGTGGGAGCAGTACTTC. As protein: CASSLPGQPWEQYF.

This clone was seen just once. The chain is built from TRBV28 and TRBJ2-5, with D hard to call. The V end was cut by 2 bases, the J end by 2 bases, with 3 bases between. CDR1 and CDR2 (germline): MDHEN, SYDVKM. The CDR3 totals 12 residues. The CDR3 nucleotides are TGTGCCAGCAGTTTACAGCAAGAGACCCAGTACTTC. Translation: CASSLQQETQYF.

The chain couples TRBV10-1 to TRBJ2-1, with 13 bases fitting TRBD2. Trimming took 6 bases from V and 10 from J; bases not matched to a gene: 9. This CDR3 comprises 15 residues. The germline V gene has CDR1 WNHNN and CDR2 SYGVQD (reference sequence). The CDR3 bases are TGCGCCAGCAGCAAACTAGCGGGAGGGGAGACCGAGCAGTTCTTC. Amino acids: CASSKLAGGETEQFF.

The chain uses TRBV2 and TRBJ1-5; 8 bases line up with TRBD1. Trimming cost V 6 bases and J 5 bases; bases outside gene matches: 3. The germline CDR1 and CDR2 sequences are SNHLY and FYNNEI. The CDR3 spans 13 residues. CDR3 DNA sequence: TGTGCCAGCAGCGGACAGGGTTATCAGCCCCAGCATTTT. Its translation: CASSGQGYQPQHF.

V usage is TRBV7-7 and J usage is TRBJ2-1, with 11 bases aligning to TRBD1. With V trimmed by 6 bases and J by 6 bases, 7 bases remained unmatched. Germline assignment: CDR1 SSHAT and CDR2 FNYEAQ (reference sequence). The length of the CDR3 is 15 residues. CDR3 protein: CASSPDRGLGNEQFF. CDR3 coding DNA: TGTGCCAGCAGTCCGGACAGGGGGCTGGGCAATGAGCAGTTCTTC.

The chain carries TRBV5-4 and TRBJ1-1; TRBD1 matches 10 bases. The V gene's germline CDR1 is SGHNT and CDR2 YYREEE (reference sequence). The CDR3 is 14 amino acids. V lost 5 bases, J lost 1 base, and 2 bases stayed unmatched. CDR3 DNA sequence: TGTGCCAGCAGTCGACAGGGGGCGAACACTGAAGCTTTCTTT. Translated: CASSRQGANTEAFF.

The J gene is TRBJ2-7, the V gene TRBV5-6; 8 nucleotides align to TRBD2. Looked up from germline, CDR1 is SGHDT and CDR2 is YYEEEE. The CDR3 is 15 amino acids. V gave up 1 base and J gave up 9 bases; unmatched junction bases: 12. The CDR3 DNA sequence: TGTGCCAGCAGCTTGTGGGGAGCGGGAGCTTTTGGGCAGTACTTC. Translation: CASSLWGAGAFGQYF.

V and J are TRBV7-9 and TRBJ2-3; D call uncertain. Germline CDR1 SEHNR, CDR2 FQNEAQ (reference sequence). The CDR3 covers 12 residues. V lost 5 bases and J lost 4, with 7 bases in between. DNA for the CDR3: TGTGCCAGCAGCCGGCCCGCAGATACGCAGTATTTT. Its translation is CASSRPADTQYF.